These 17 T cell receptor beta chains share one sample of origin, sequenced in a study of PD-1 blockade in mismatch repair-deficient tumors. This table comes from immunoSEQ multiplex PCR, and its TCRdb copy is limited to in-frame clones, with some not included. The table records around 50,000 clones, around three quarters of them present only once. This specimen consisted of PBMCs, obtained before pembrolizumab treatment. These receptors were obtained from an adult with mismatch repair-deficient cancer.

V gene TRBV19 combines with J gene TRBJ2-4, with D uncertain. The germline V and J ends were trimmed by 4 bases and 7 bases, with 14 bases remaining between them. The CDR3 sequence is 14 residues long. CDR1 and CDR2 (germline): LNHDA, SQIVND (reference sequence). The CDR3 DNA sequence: TGTGCCAGTAGTACTCAAGGGCTGTTGAACATTCAGTACTTC. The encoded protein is CASSTQGLLNIQYF.

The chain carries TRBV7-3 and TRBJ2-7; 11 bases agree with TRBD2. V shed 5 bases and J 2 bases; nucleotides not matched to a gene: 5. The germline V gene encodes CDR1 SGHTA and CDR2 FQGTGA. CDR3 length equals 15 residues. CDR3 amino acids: CASSILAGVTYEQYF. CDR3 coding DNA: TGTGCCAGCAGCATACTAGCGGGAGTCACCTACGAGCAGTACTTC.

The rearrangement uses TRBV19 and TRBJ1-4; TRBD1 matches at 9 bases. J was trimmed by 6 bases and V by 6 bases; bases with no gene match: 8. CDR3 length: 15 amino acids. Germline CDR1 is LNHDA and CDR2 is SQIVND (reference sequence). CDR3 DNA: TGTGCCAGTAGACGGAACGGACAGGGGTATGAAAAACTGTTTTTT. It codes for CASRRNGQGYEKLFF.

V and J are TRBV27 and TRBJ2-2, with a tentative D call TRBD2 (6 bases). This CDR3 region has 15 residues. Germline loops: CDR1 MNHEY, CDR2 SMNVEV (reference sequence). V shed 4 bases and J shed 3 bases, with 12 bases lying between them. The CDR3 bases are TGTGCCAGCAGTTCGGGACTTCCCGACACCGGGGAGCTGTTTTTT. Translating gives CASSSGLPDTGELFF.

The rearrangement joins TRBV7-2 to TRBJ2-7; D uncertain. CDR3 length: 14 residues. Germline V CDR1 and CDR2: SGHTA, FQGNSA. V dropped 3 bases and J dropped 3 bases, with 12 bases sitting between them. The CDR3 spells CASSFSHELYEQYF. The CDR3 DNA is TGTGCCAGCAGCTTTAGCCATGAGCTCTACGAGCAGTACTTC.

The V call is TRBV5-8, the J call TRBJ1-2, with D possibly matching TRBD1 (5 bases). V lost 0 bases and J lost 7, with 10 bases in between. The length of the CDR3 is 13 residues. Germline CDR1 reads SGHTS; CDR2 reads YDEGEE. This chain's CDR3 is CASSLAIGVGYTF. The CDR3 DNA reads TGTGCCAGCAGCTTGGCCATAGGGGTTGGCTACACCTTC.

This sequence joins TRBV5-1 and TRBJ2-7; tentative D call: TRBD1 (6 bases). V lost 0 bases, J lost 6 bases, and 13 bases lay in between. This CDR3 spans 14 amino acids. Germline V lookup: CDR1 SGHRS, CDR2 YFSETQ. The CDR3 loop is CASSLGAGVGEQYF. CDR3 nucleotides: TGCGCCAGCAGCTTGGGGGCAGGGGTAGGCGAGCAGTACTTC. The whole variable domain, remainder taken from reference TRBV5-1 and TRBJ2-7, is KAGVTQTPRYLIKTRGQQVTLSCSPISGHRSVSWYQQTPGQGLQFLFEYFSETQRNKGNFPGRFSGRQFSNSRSEMNVSTLELGDSALYLCASSLGAGVGEQYFGPGTRLTVT.

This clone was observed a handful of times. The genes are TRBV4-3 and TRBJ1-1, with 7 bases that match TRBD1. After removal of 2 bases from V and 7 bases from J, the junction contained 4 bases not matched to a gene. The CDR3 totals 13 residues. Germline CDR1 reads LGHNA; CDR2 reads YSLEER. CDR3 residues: CASSQPGTDEAFF. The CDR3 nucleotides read TGCGCCAGCAGCCAACCCGGGACAGATGAAGCTTTCTTT.

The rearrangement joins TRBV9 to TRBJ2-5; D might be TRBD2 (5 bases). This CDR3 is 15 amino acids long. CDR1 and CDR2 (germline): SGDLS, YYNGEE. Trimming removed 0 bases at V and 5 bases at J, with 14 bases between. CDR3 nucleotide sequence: TGTGCCAGCAGCGTAGGAATAGTGGGAGCGGAGACCCAGTACTTC. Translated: CASSVGIVGAETQYF.

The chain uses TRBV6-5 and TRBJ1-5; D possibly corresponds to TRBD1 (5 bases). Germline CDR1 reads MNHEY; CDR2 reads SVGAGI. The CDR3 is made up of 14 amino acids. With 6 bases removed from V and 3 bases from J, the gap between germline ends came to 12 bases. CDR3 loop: CASRPDRYNQPQHF. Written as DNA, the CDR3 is TGTGCCAGCAGACCCGACAGATACAATCAGCCCCAGCATTTT.

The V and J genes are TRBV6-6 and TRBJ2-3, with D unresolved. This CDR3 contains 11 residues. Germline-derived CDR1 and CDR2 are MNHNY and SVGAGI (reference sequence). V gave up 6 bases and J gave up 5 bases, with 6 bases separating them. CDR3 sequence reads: CASSLRDTQYF. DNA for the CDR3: TGTGCCAGCAGCCTCAGAGATACGCAGTATTTT.

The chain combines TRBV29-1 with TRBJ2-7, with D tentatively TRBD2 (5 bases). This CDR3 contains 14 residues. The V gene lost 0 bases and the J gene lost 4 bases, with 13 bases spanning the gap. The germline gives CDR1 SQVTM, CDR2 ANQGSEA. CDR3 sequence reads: CSVEDTALGYEQYF. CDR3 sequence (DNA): TGCAGCGTTGAAGACACTGCACTAGGGTACGAGCAGTACTTC.

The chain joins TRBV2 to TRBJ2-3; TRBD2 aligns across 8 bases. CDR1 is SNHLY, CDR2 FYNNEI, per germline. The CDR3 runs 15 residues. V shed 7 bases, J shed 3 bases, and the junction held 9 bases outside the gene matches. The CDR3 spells CASNFGGGGTDTQYF. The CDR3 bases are TGTGCCAGCAATTTCGGGGGCGGGGGGACAGATACGCAGTATTTT.

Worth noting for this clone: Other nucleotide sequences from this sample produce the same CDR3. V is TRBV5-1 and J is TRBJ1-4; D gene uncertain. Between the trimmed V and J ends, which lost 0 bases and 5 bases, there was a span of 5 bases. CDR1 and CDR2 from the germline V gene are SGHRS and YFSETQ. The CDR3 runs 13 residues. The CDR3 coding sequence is TGCGCCAGCAGCTTGGGGCAGAATGAAAAACTGTTTTTT. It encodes CASSLGQNEKLFF.

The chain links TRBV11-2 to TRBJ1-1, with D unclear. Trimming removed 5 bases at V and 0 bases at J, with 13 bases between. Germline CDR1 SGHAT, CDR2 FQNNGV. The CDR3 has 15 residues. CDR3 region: CASSINWDMNTEAFF. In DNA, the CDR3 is TGTGCCAGCAGCATTAACTGGGATATGAACACTGAAGCTTTCTTT.

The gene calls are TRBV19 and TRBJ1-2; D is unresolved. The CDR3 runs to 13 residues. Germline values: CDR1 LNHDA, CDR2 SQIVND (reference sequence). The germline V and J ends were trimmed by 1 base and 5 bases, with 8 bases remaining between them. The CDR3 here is CASSIGLEYGYTF. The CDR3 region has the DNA TGTGCCAGTAGTATAGGTCTGGAGTATGGCTACACCTTC.

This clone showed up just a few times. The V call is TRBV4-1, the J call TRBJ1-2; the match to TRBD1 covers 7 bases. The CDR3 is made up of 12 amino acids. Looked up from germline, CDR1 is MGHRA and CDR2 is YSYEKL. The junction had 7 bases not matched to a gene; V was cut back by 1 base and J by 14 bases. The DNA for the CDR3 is TGCGCCAGCAGCCAAGTACGGGACAGTCGTACCTTC. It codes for CASSQVRDSRTF.